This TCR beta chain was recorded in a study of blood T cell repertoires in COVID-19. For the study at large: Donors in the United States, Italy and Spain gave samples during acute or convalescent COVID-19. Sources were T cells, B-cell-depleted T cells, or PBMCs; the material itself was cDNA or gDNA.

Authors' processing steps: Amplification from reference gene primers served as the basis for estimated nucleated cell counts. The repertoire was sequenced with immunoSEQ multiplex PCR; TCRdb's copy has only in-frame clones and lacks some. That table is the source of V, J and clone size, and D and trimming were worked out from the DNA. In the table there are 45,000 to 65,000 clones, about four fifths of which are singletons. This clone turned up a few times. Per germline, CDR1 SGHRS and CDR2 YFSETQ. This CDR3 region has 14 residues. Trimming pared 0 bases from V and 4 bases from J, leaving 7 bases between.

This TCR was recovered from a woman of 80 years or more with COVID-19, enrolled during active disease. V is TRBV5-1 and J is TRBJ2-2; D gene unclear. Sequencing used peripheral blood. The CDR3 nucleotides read TGCGCCAGCAGCTTGGCGGGTGCCACCGGGGAGCTGTTTTTT. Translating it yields CASSLAGATGELFF.